This entry describes one T cell receptor beta chain. Antigen specificity is unknown. The sample comes from a study of T cell clonotyping in hematopoietic cell transplantation. Findings and limits, study-wide: Without cell sorting, CD4 versus CD8 contributions remain unresolved.

Sequencing used immunoSEQ multiplex PCR; TCRdb keeps in-frame clones, though not all of them. Of approximately 9,300 clones in the sample, around 86% were seen once. Time point denoted: recipient sample about 28 days before transplant, after cytoreduction. V was cut by 4 bases and J by 5 bases, with 5 bases left in between. Per the germline V gene, CDR1 is MGHDK and CDR2 is SYGVNS. The CDR3 covers 11 residues. The sequenced sample was peripheral blood mononuclear cells, obtained before stem cell transplant. The J gene is TRBJ1-2, the V gene TRBV25-1, with D uncertain. The TCR sequence derives from a woman between 45 and 65 years old with chronic myeloid leukemia. Some clones in this sample may be carry-over from other donors' samples. This CDR3 reads CASSGLYGYTF. As DNA, the CDR3 is TGTGCCAGCAGTGGGCTATATGGCTACACCTTC.